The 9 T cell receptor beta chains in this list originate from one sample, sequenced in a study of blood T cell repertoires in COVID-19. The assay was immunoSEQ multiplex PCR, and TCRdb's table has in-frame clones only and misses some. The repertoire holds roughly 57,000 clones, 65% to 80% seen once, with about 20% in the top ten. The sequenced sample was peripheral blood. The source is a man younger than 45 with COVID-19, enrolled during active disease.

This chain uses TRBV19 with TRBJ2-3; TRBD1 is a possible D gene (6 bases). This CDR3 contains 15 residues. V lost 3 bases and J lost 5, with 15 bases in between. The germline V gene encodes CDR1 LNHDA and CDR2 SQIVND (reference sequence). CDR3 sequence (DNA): TGTGCCAGTAGTATGGGCCAGGGGCTAGGAGATACGCAGTATTTT. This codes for CASSMGQGLGDTQYF.

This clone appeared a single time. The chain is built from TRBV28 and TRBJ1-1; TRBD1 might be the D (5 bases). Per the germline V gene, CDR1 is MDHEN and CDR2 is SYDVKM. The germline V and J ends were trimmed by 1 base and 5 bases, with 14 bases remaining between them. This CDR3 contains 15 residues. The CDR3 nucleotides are TGTGCCAGCAGTTTATCCCCCACTGGGGGGACTGAAGCTTTCTTT. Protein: CASSLSPTGGTEAFF.

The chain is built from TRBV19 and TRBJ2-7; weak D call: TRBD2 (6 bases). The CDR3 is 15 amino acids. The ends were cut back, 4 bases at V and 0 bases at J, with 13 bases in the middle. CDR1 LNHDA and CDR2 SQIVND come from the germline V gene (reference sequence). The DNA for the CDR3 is TGTGCCAGTAGTACCCCCGGGGGTATCTCCTACGAGCAGTACTTC. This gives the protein CASSTPGGISYEQYF.

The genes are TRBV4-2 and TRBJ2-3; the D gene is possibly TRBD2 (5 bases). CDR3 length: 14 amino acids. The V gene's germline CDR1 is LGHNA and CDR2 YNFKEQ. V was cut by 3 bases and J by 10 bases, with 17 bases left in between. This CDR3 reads CASSQELVYDAQYF. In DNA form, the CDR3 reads TGTGCCAGCAGCCAGGAACTAGTTTATGATGCGCAGTATTTT.

The CDR3 region has the DNA TGTGCCAGCAGCCTGGCGACAGGGGGCGGGAGAAAGGACCAGTACTTC. Translation: CASSLATGGGRKDQYF. The chain recombines TRBV14 with TRBJ2-5; the match to TRBD1 covers 10 bases. Germline assignment: CDR1 SGHDN and CDR2 FVKESK. The CDR3 runs 16 residues. Trimming took 4 bases from V and 10 from J; bases not matched to a gene: 15.

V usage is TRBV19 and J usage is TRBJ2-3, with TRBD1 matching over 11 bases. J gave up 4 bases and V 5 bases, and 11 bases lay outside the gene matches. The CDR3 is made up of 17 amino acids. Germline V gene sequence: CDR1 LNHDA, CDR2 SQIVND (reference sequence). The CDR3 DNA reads TGTGCCAGTAGTGCCCAGGACAGGGGGCGTGGGGCAGATACGCAGTATTTT. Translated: CASSAQDRGRGADTQYF.

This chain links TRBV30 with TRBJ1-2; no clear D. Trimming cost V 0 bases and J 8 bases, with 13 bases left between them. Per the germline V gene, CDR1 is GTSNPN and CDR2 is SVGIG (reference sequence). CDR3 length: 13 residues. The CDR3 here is CAWSVGSSRGYTF. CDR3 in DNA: TGTGCCTGGAGTGTTGGGTCCTCGAGGGGCTACACCTTC. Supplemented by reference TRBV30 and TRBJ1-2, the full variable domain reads SQTIHQWPATLVQPVGSPLSLECTVEGTSNPNLYWYRQAAGRGLQLLFYSVGIGQISSEVPQNLSASRPQDRQFILSSKKLLLSDSGFYLCAWSVGSSRGYTFGSGTRLTVV.

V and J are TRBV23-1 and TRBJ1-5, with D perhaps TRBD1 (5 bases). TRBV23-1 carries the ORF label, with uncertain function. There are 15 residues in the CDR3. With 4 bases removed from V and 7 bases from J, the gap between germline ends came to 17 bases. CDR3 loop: CASSPHQGFRQPQHF. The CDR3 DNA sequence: TGCGCCAGCAGTCCCCACCAGGGCTTCCGGCAGCCCCAGCATTTT.

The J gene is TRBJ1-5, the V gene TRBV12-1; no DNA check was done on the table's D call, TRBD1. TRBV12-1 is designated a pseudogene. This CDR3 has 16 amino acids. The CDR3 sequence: CASSFTGIYSNQPQHF. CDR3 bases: TGTGCCAGCAGCTTTACAGGGATATATAGCAATCAGCCCCAGCATTTT.